Listed below are T cell receptor beta chains from one sample, sequenced in a study of Tregs in tolerant kidney transplant recipients. Profiled with immunoSEQ multiplex PCR; TCRdb holds only in-frame clones, not every one. The table includes 50,000 to 55,000 clones, about nine tenths detected once. Sample: CD8+ T cells from blood (PBMCs), taken 24 months after the transplant. These TCRs come from a human patient who received a combined kidney and bone marrow transplant. Some of these T cells may belong to the graft donor. CDR3s include the opening cysteine and the closing phenylalanine or tryptophan. Fields, in order: V gene, D gene, J gene, clone size, CDR3 DNA, CDR3 protein. D genes are given only for firm matches. A row's size may be missing; if present it is once, few, many or a size class.

v_call: TRBV9; d_call: .; j_call: TRBJ2-2; clone_size: once; cdr3_nt: TGTGCCAGCAGCCAATATGACTCCGGGGAGCTGTTTTTT; cdr3_aa: CASSQYDSGELFF
v_call: TRBV20-1; d_call: .; j_call: TRBJ1-1; clone_size: .; cdr3_nt: TGCAGTGCCCCCTTAGATACTGAAGCTTTCTTT; cdr3_aa: CSAPLDTEAFF
v_call: TRBV30; d_call: TRBD1; j_call: TRBJ1-6; clone_size: .; cdr3_nt: TGTGCCTGGAGTCCGACCGGACAGGGGTATTCCCCCCTCCACTTT; cdr3_aa: CAWSPTGQGYSPLHF
v_call: TRBV28; d_call: .; j_call: TRBJ2-7; clone_size: .; cdr3_nt: TGTGCCAGCAGTTGCGGAGGAGCCAATCCTTCCTACGAGCAGTACTTC; cdr3_aa: CASSCGGANPSYEQYF
v_call: TRBV19; d_call: .; j_call: TRBJ2-7; clone_size: .; cdr3_nt: TGTGCCAGTAGTATCCAAGGGGATTTCTACGAGCAGTACTTC; cdr3_aa: CASSIQGDFYEQYF
v_call: TRBV4-3; d_call: .; j_call: TRBJ2-1; clone_size: .; cdr3_nt: TGCGCCAGCAGCCAAGATACTACTGGGTCTGATTGGCAGTTCTTC; cdr3_aa: CASSQDTTGSDWQFF
v_call: TRBV27; d_call: .; j_call: TRBJ2-7; clone_size: .; cdr3_nt: TGTGCCAGCAGTTTTGGCGGGTTTGGGGAGCAGTACTTC; cdr3_aa: CASSFGGFGEQYF
v_call: TRBV29-1; d_call: TRBD1; j_call: TRBJ2-7; clone_size: .; cdr3_nt: TGCAGCATAACCGGGACAGGGGACTACGAGCAGTACTTC; cdr3_aa: CSITGTGDYEQYF
v_call: TRBV27; d_call: TRBD2; j_call: TRBJ2-2; clone_size: .; cdr3_nt: TGTGCCAGCAGTCCAACACCCGGGACTAGGTTCACCGGGGAGCTGTTTTTT; cdr3_aa: CASSPTPGTRFTGELFF
v_call: TRBV11-3; d_call: .; j_call: TRBJ2-3; clone_size: .; cdr3_nt: TGTGCCAGCAGCCCTCACGCCCGGGATACGCAGTATTTT; cdr3_aa: CASSPHARDTQYF
v_call: TRBV28; d_call: .; j_call: TRBJ1-2; clone_size: .; cdr3_nt: TGTGCCAGCAGTACCTTGGACGGGAATCCCTATGGCTACACCTTC; cdr3_aa: CASSTLDGNPYGYTF
v_call: TRBV7-2; d_call: .; j_call: TRBJ2-1; clone_size: .; cdr3_nt: TGTGCCAGCAGCTTTCGGGGTCCGAGTACCTACAATGAGCAGTTCTTC; cdr3_aa: CASSFRGPSTYNEQFF
v_call: TRBV11-3; d_call: .; j_call: TRBJ2-2; clone_size: .; cdr3_nt: TGTGCCAGCAGCTTATTTTTAGCGGATACGAACACCGGGGAGCTGTTTTTT; cdr3_aa: CASSLFLADTNTGELFF
v_call: TRBV11-3; d_call: .; j_call: TRBJ2-7; clone_size: once; cdr3_nt: TGTGCCAGCAGCTACAGATACAGGGTGACCCTTTACGAGCAGTACTTC; cdr3_aa: CASSYRYRVTLYEQYF
v_call: TRBV29-1; d_call: TRBD2; j_call: TRBJ2-7; clone_size: .; cdr3_nt: TGCAGCGCCCTTGGGGGGGGAGCCCCAGTACTCTACGAGCAGTACTTC; cdr3_aa: CSALGGGAPVLYEQYF
v_call: TRBV20-1; d_call: .; j_call: TRBJ2-1; clone_size: .; cdr3_nt: TGCAGTGCTCCGTACTACAATGAGCAGTTCTTC; cdr3_aa: CSAPYYNEQFF
v_call: TRBV6-6; d_call: .; j_call: TRBJ2-5; clone_size: .; cdr3_nt: TGTGCCAGCAGTTACTTGACAGGACCACAAGAGACCCAGTACTTC; cdr3_aa: CASSYLTGPQETQYF
v_call: TRBV13; d_call: TRBD2; j_call: TRBJ2-3; clone_size: .; cdr3_nt: TGTGCCAGCAGCTCCCGATTAGGGACTAGAGGGAGAGATACGCAGTATTTT; cdr3_aa: CASSSRLGTRGRDTQYF
v_call: TRBV6-5; d_call: TRBD1; j_call: TRBJ2-1; clone_size: .; cdr3_nt: TGTGCCAGCAGCTACAGGGGCAGCTCCTACAATGAGCAGTTCTTC; cdr3_aa: CASSYRGSSYNEQFF
v_call: TRBV28; d_call: .; j_call: TRBJ1-4; clone_size: few; cdr3_nt: TGTGCCAGCAGTTTGACAGGACCCGAGTTTTTT; cdr3_aa: CASSLTGPEFF
v_call: TRBV15; d_call: TRBD1; j_call: TRBJ1-5; clone_size: .; cdr3_nt: TGTGCCACCAGCAGAGATGCCCGGATCAGGGGGCATCAGCCCCAGCATTTT; cdr3_aa: CATSRDARIRGHQPQHF
v_call: TRBV7-2; d_call: TRBD2; j_call: TRBJ2-7; clone_size: once; cdr3_nt: TGTGCCAGCAGCTTTGAACTAGCGGGAGTCTACGAGCAGTACTTC; cdr3_aa: CASSFELAGVYEQYF
v_call: TRBV7-6; d_call: .; j_call: TRBJ2-1; clone_size: .; cdr3_nt: TGTGCCAGCAGCTTAGAGGTCCGGGGTCATGAGCAGTTCTTC; cdr3_aa: CASSLEVRGHEQFF
v_call: TRBV9; d_call: TRBD2; j_call: TRBJ2-2; clone_size: .; cdr3_nt: TGTGCCAGCAGCGAGAGTAGCGGGATTACCGGGGAGCTGTTTTTT; cdr3_aa: CASSESSGITGELFF
v_call: TRBV27; d_call: .; j_call: TRBJ1-5; clone_size: .; cdr3_nt: TGTGCCAGCAGTTTCGGGGCAGGGGGCAATCAGCCCCAGCATTTT; cdr3_aa: CASSFGAGGNQPQHF
v_call: TRBV9; d_call: .; j_call: TRBJ1-4; clone_size: .; cdr3_nt: TGTGCCAGCAGCTCCGGTGAAAAACTGTTTTTT; cdr3_aa: CASSSGEKLFF
v_call: TRBV27; d_call: .; j_call: TRBJ1-6; clone_size: .; cdr3_nt: TGTGCCAGCAGTTTATGGCTACCGGGAAAAAATTCCCCCCTCCACTTT; cdr3_aa: CASSLWLPGKNSPLHF
v_call: TRBV7-3; d_call: .; j_call: TRBJ2-1; clone_size: .; cdr3_nt: TGTGCCAGCAGCTTATGGGCTCTAGCGGAGCAGTTCTTC; cdr3_aa: CASSLWALAEQFF
v_call: TRBV9; d_call: .; j_call: TRBJ2-7; clone_size: few; cdr3_nt: TGTGCCAGCAGCGTAGAAGGGGTCCCCGCCTACGAGCAGTACTTC; cdr3_aa: CASSVEGVPAYEQYF
v_call: TRBV9; d_call: TRBD1; j_call: TRBJ2-5; clone_size: .; cdr3_nt: TGTGCCAGCAGCGTAGCAGGGGGCAAGGAGACCCAGTACTTC; cdr3_aa: CASSVAGGKETQYF
v_call: TRBV7-6; d_call: .; j_call: TRBJ1-5; clone_size: .; cdr3_nt: TGTGCCAGCAGCTTAGATGCGGGGGGGGATAGCAATCAGCCCCAGCATTTT; cdr3_aa: CASSLDAGGDSNQPQHF
v_call: TRBV4-3; d_call: TRBD1; j_call: TRBJ1-1; clone_size: .; cdr3_nt: TGCGCCAGCAGCCCAGCCGGGACAGTGGGAGTGAAACGAACTGAAGCTTTCTTT; cdr3_aa: CASSPAGTVGVKRTEAFF
v_call: TRBV10-1; d_call: TRBD2; j_call: TRBJ2-5; clone_size: .; cdr3_nt: TGCGCCAGCAGGGTTACTAGCGGCCCCCAAGAGACCCAGTACTTC; cdr3_aa: CASRVTSGPQETQYF
v_call: TRBV5-1; d_call: .; j_call: TRBJ2-5; clone_size: .; cdr3_nt: TGCGCCAGTAGCTTAGTAGGAGGTTTACGAGAGACCCAGTACTTC; cdr3_aa: CASSLVGGLRETQYF
v_call: TRBV7-2; d_call: .; j_call: TRBJ2-1; clone_size: .; cdr3_nt: TGTGCCAGCAGCTTCGGCGGGCCCCACAATGAGCAGTTCTTC; cdr3_aa: CASSFGGPHNEQFF
v_call: TRBV7-2; d_call: TRBD1; j_call: TRBJ1-6; clone_size: .; cdr3_nt: TGTGCCAGCAGCTTTACAGGGGCTAATTCACCCCTCCACTTT; cdr3_aa: CASSFTGANSPLHF
v_call: TRBV9; d_call: TRBD2; j_call: TRBJ2-5; clone_size: .; cdr3_nt: TGTGCCAGCAGTGATAGCGGGGGGGCAAAACAAGAGACCCAGTACTTC; cdr3_aa: CASSDSGGAKQETQYF
v_call: TRBV5-5; d_call: .; j_call: TRBJ2-3; clone_size: .; cdr3_nt: TGTGCCAGCAGCTGGCCGGGACTCACTAGCACAGATACGCAGTATTTT; cdr3_aa: CASSWPGLTSTDTQYF
v_call: TRBV9; d_call: TRBD1; j_call: TRBJ1-2; clone_size: .; cdr3_nt: TGTGCCAGCAGCGTAGCTGGGACAGGGGATGGCTACACCTTC; cdr3_aa: CASSVAGTGDGYTF
v_call: TRBV9; d_call: .; j_call: TRBJ2-7; clone_size: .; cdr3_nt: TGTGCCAGCAGCGTTTTACCCTCCTACGAGCAGTACTTC; cdr3_aa: CASSVLPSYEQYF
v_call: TRBV5-4; d_call: .; j_call: TRBJ1-1; clone_size: .; cdr3_nt: TGTGCCAGCAGCTTGGCCACAGGTGAAGCTTTCTTT; cdr3_aa: CASSLATGEAFF
v_call: TRBV18; d_call: TRBD1; j_call: TRBJ2-7; clone_size: once; cdr3_nt: TGTGCCAGCGCGACAGGGGAAGAGAACTACGAGCAGTACTTC; cdr3_aa: CASATGEENYEQYF
v_call: TRBV19; d_call: TRBD1; j_call: TRBJ2-7; clone_size: .; cdr3_nt: TGTGCCAGTAGTATCGGACAGGGACTCTCCTACGAGCAGTACTTC; cdr3_aa: CASSIGQGLSYEQYF
v_call: TRBV30; d_call: .; j_call: TRBJ2-1; clone_size: .; cdr3_nt: TGTGCCTGGAGGGACAACAATGAGCAGTTCTTC; cdr3_aa: CAWRDNNEQFF
v_call: TRBV9; d_call: .; j_call: TRBJ2-3; clone_size: .; cdr3_nt: TGTGCCAGCAACATAAACCCGGGGGGCGGGTCAGATACGCAGTATTTT; cdr3_aa: CASNINPGGGSDTQYF
v_call: TRBV27; d_call: TRBD1; j_call: TRBJ1-5; clone_size: .; cdr3_nt: TGTGCCAGCAGTTTAGCGACAGGGTATCAGCCCCAGCATTTT; cdr3_aa: CASSLATGYQPQHF
v_call: TRBV4-3; d_call: TRBD1; j_call: TRBJ2-1; clone_size: once; cdr3_nt: TGCGCCAGCAGCCCGGACAGGGGGTTGTACAATGAGCAGTTCTTC; cdr3_aa: CASSPDRGLYNEQFF
v_call: TRBV5-8; d_call: .; j_call: TRBJ2-2; clone_size: .; cdr3_nt: TGTGCCAGCAGCTCCGGAGAGGGCACCGGGGAGCTGTTTTTT; cdr3_aa: CASSSGEGTGELFF
v_call: TRBV4-1; d_call: TRBD2; j_call: TRBJ2-7; clone_size: .; cdr3_nt: TGCGCCAGCAGCCAGGGAGGGCTAGCGGTAATGGGGAACGAGCAGTACTTC; cdr3_aa: CASSQGGLAVMGNEQYF
v_call: TRBV27; d_call: TRBD2; j_call: TRBJ2-7; clone_size: .; cdr3_nt: TGTGCCAGCAGTTCTCCTAGCGGCGAGCAGTACTTC; cdr3_aa: CASSSPSGEQYF
v_call: TRBV5-1; d_call: .; j_call: TRBJ2-7; clone_size: .; cdr3_nt: TGCGCCAGCAGCTACCGGGACAAGTCCTTCTACGAGCAGTACTTC; cdr3_aa: CASSYRDKSFYEQYF
v_call: TRBV5-6; d_call: .; j_call: TRBJ1-4; clone_size: .; cdr3_nt: TGTGCCAGCAGCGTTAATAATGAAAAACTGTTTTTT; cdr3_aa: CASSVNNEKLFF
v_call: TRBV12-5; d_call: TRBD2; j_call: TRBJ2-3; clone_size: .; cdr3_nt: TGTGCTAGTGGTTTGGTTGGGGCGGGGGGGACGGATACGCAGTATTTT; cdr3_aa: CASGLVGAGGTDTQYF
v_call: TRBV4-1; d_call: .; j_call: TRBJ1-1; clone_size: .; cdr3_nt: TGCGCCAGCAGCCTACAGCCGAACACTGAAGCTTTCTTT; cdr3_aa: CASSLQPNTEAFF
v_call: TRBV30; d_call: .; j_call: TRBJ2-7; clone_size: once; cdr3_nt: TGTGCCTGGAGTGGCGTCCGGTCCTACGAGCAGTACTTC; cdr3_aa: CAWSGVRSYEQYF
v_call: TRBV4-3; d_call: .; j_call: TRBJ1-2; clone_size: .; cdr3_nt: TGCGCCAGCAGCCAAGACTACGAGGACAGCCTCCCCGGCTACACCTTC; cdr3_aa: CASSQDYEDSLPGYTF
v_call: TRBV7-2; d_call: .; j_call: TRBJ1-1; clone_size: .; cdr3_nt: TGTGCCAGCAGCCGAGGAGGCACTGAAGCTTTCTTT; cdr3_aa: CASSRGGTEAFF
v_call: TRBV9; d_call: TRBD1; j_call: TRBJ2-3; clone_size: .; cdr3_nt: TGTGCCAGCAGCGCCGGGACAGGGGGCGCAGATACGCAGTATTTT; cdr3_aa: CASSAGTGGADTQYF
v_call: TRBV14; d_call: TRBD2; j_call: TRBJ2-3; clone_size: .; cdr3_nt: TGTGCCAGCAGCCAAGACGGACTAGCTACAGATACGCAGTATTTT; cdr3_aa: CASSQDGLATDTQYF
v_call: TRBV14; d_call: .; j_call: TRBJ1-5; clone_size: .; cdr3_nt: TGTGCCAGCAGCCAAATGTTCAGGGGAAAAAAATATAGCAATCAGCCCCAGCATTTT; cdr3_aa: CASSQMFRGKKYSNQPQHF